A few counts support the clone carrying this TCR beta chain. What it binds is not known. V lost 0 bases to trimming and J lost 3 bases, with 10 bases between them. Germline V CDR1 and CDR2: SGHRS, YFSETQ. The CDR3 sequence is 14 residues long. The data belong to a study of T-cell memory formation after mild COVID-19. Findings and limits, study-wide: Clones that contracted clustered mainly in CM and EM if CD4+ and in EMRA if CD8+. Nothing showed for sure that second-wave clones peaking on day 37 were SARS-CoV-2 specific.

5'RACE, which relied on constant-segment primers, yielded TCR alpha and TCR beta cDNA libraries carrying sample barcodes and UMIs. MiXCR, run by TCRdb on the 5' RACE reads, gives a single entry per CDR3 protein. The sample has under 200,000 distinct CDR3 sequences, roughly 30% seen once; the top ten hold 12%. This sequence originates from an adult woman who had mild COVID-19 (a few samples of this study predate the infection). Cell type and time point are not known. The V call is TRBV5-1, the J call TRBJ2-7, with unresolved D. The sample consisted of PBMCs or a T cell subset sorted from them (not recorded which). The chain's CDR3 is CASSLEGLFYEQYF. For the CDR3, the DNA is TGCGCCAGCAGCTTGGAAGGCCTCTTCTACGAGCAGTACTTC.